These T cell receptor beta chains were read from a single sample in a study of CD8 T cells in ankylosing spondylitis. TCRdb reprocessed the 5' RACE reads with MiXCR, giving one entry per CDR3 protein. Found here are roughly 250,000 distinct CDR3 sequences, about 10% of them singletons; the top ten hold about 3%. The sequenced sample consisted of blood, either unsorted or a sorted T cell fraction (not recorded which). These receptors came from a male donor with ankylosing spondylitis or in good health (not recorded which). Both conserved end residues are part of each CDR3. Each record gives: clone size, J gene, D gene, V gene, CDR3 DNA, CDR3 protein. The D gene is left open where the match is weak. Only part of the rows carry a size: once, few, many, or a class if the clone is expanded.

clone_size: many
j_call: TRBJ2-6
d_call: -
v_call: TRBV4-1
cdr3_nt: TGCGCCAGCAGCCAACCTACAGGGAAGGCTTCTGGGGCCAACGTCCTGACTTTC
cdr3_aa: CASSQPTGKASGANVLTF

clone_size: few
j_call: TRBJ2-5
d_call: TRBD2
v_call: TRBV3-1
cdr3_nt: TGTGCCAGCAGCCCGCTTAGCGGGAGGGAGACCCAGTACTTC
cdr3_aa: CASSPLSGRETQYF

clone_size: many
j_call: TRBJ1-1
d_call: -
v_call: TRBV20-1
cdr3_nt: TGCAGTGCACTCCTCGGGGATTTTGAAGCTTTCTTT
cdr3_aa: CSALLGDFEAFF

clone_size: many
j_call: TRBJ2-1
d_call: -
v_call: TRBV11-1
cdr3_nt: TGTGCCAGCAGCTTAGACGTCAGCCCCTACAATGAGCAGTTCTTC
cdr3_aa: CASSLDVSPYNEQFF

clone_size: many
j_call: TRBJ2-7
d_call: -
v_call: TRBV11-1
cdr3_nt: TGTGCCAGCAGGAAAGACAGGAACTACGAGCAGTACTTC
cdr3_aa: CASRKDRNYEQYF

clone_size: many
j_call: TRBJ1-4
d_call: -
v_call: TRBV3-1
cdr3_nt: TGTGCCAGCAGCCGCGTTTGGACAAGAGTTAATGAAAAACTGTTTTTT
cdr3_aa: CASSRVWTRVNEKLFF

clone_size: -
j_call: TRBJ2-1
d_call: -
v_call: TRBV10-1
cdr3_nt: TGCGCCAGCAGTGAGTCCCTCCAGGGTGAGCAGTTCTTC
cdr3_aa: CASSESLQGEQFF

clone_size: many
j_call: TRBJ2-7
d_call: TRBD2
v_call: TRBV10-3
cdr3_nt: TGTGCCATCAGTGAGTCCCGACTAGCGGGGCACTACGAGCAGTACTTC
cdr3_aa: CAISESRLAGHYEQYF

clone_size: -
j_call: TRBJ2-1
d_call: TRBD2
v_call: TRBV5-1
cdr3_nt: TGCGCCAGCAGCTTGGTAGCGGGCGGAAATGAGCAGTTCTTC
cdr3_aa: CASSLVAGGNEQFF

clone_size: -
j_call: TRBJ1-1
d_call: -
v_call: TRBV6-5
cdr3_nt: TGTGCCAGCAGTTACTCGAGGCCCTCCCGGGGAGAAGCTTTCTTT
cdr3_aa: CASSYSRPSRGEAFF

clone_size: -
j_call: TRBJ2-2
d_call: -
v_call: TRBV7-9
cdr3_nt: TGTGCCAGCAGTTCTCCAGTTGGCGGGCGAAACACCGGGGAGCTGTTTTTT
cdr3_aa: CASSSPVGGRNTGELFF

clone_size: many
j_call: TRBJ1-1
d_call: -
v_call: TRBV15
cdr3_nt: TGTGCCACCAGCAGACACCTCATGAACACTGAAGCTTTCTTT
cdr3_aa: CATSRHLMNTEAFF

clone_size: many
j_call: TRBJ2-7
d_call: TRBD2
v_call: TRBV20-1
cdr3_nt: TGCAGTGCTAGAGGGACTAGCGGCTACGTCGACGAGCAGTACTTC
cdr3_aa: CSARGTSGYVDEQYF

clone_size: many
j_call: TRBJ1-1
d_call: -
v_call: TRBV5-1
cdr3_nt: TGCGCCAGCAGCTTGGATGGGGGAAGGACTGAAGCTTTCTTT
cdr3_aa: CASSLDGGRTEAFF

clone_size: few
j_call: TRBJ2-7
d_call: TRBD2
v_call: TRBV12-3/TRBV12-4
cdr3_nt: TGTGCCAGCAGCCTAGCGGGGGGTTACTCCTACGAGCAGTACTTC
cdr3_aa: CASSLAGGYSYEQYF

clone_size: -
j_call: TRBJ2-1
d_call: TRBD1
v_call: TRBV12-3/TRBV12-4
cdr3_nt: TGTGCCAGCAGTTCCGACCTGACAGGGGTAATCTACAATGAGCAGTTCTTC
cdr3_aa: CASSSDLTGVIYNEQFF

clone_size: -
j_call: TRBJ2-2
d_call: TRBD1
v_call: TRBV12-3/TRBV12-4
cdr3_nt: TGTGCCAGCAGTTTTGCGAACAGGGGCACCGGGGAGCTGTTTTTT
cdr3_aa: CASSFANRGTGELFF

clone_size: few
j_call: TRBJ2-1
d_call: TRBD2
v_call: TRBV12-3/TRBV12-4
cdr3_nt: TGTGCCAGCAGTTCCCCGGGACTAGCGGGAAGCATACCGAGCTCCTACAATGAGCAGTTCTTC
cdr3_aa: CASSSPGLAGSIPSSYNEQFF

clone_size: many
j_call: TRBJ2-1
d_call: -
v_call: TRBV24-1
cdr3_nt: TGTGCCACCAGTGACGCTAGGTTCAATGAGCAGTTCTTC
cdr3_aa: CATSDARFNEQFF

clone_size: many
j_call: TRBJ2-7
d_call: TRBD2
v_call: TRBV13
cdr3_nt: TGTGCCAGCAGCTCCCGACTAGCGGCCTACGAGCAGTACTTC
cdr3_aa: CASSSRLAAYEQYF

clone_size: many
j_call: TRBJ1-6
d_call: -
v_call: TRBV20-1
cdr3_nt: TGCAGTGCTAGAGATCTAACGGCTTCGCCCCTCCACTTT
cdr3_aa: CSARDLTASPLHF

clone_size: few
j_call: TRBJ1-5
d_call: TRBD1
v_call: TRBV7-2
cdr3_nt: TGTGCCAGCAGCTTTGGGACAGGGGTTCAGCCCCAGCATTTT
cdr3_aa: CASSFGTGVQPQHF

clone_size: many
j_call: TRBJ1-2
d_call: -
v_call: TRBV28
cdr3_nt: TGTGCCAGCAGCCTGGGTGGGGGACACTATGGCTACACCTTC
cdr3_aa: CASSLGGGHYGYTF

clone_size: many
j_call: TRBJ2-5
d_call: -
v_call: TRBV2
cdr3_nt: TGTGCCAGCAGTTCTAACTCGGTTGAGACCCAGTACTTC
cdr3_aa: CASSSNSVETQYF

clone_size: many
j_call: TRBJ1-2
d_call: -
v_call: TRBV30
cdr3_nt: TGTGCCTGGAGTGTAGTGGGTTTTGGGGGCTACACCTTC
cdr3_aa: CAWSVVGFGGYTF

clone_size: -
j_call: TRBJ2-2
d_call: TRBD1
v_call: TRBV7-8
cdr3_nt: TGTGCCAGCAGCCCAGGGGGCAACGCCGGGGAGCTGTTTTTT
cdr3_aa: CASSPGGNAGELFF

clone_size: few
j_call: TRBJ1-3
d_call: -
v_call: TRBV10-1
cdr3_nt: TGCGCCAGCAGTGAGAAGTGGGCAGGAGGAAACACCATATATTTT
cdr3_aa: CASSEKWAGGNTIYF

clone_size: many
j_call: TRBJ2-2
d_call: -
v_call: TRBV6-1
cdr3_nt: TGTGCCAGCAGAAAGAGGGGTGTCGGGGAGCTGTTTTTT
cdr3_aa: CASRKRGVGELFF

clone_size: -
j_call: TRBJ2-7
d_call: TRBD2
v_call: TRBV7-2
cdr3_nt: TGTGCCAGCAGCTTGGGAGGGCCTGATTACGAGCAGTACTTC
cdr3_aa: CASSLGGPDYEQYF

clone_size: -
j_call: TRBJ2-7
d_call: TRBD2
v_call: TRBV7-2
cdr3_nt: TGTGCCAGCAGCTTAACCGGGACTAGCGGCGAGGAGCAGTACTTC
cdr3_aa: CASSLTGTSGEEQYF

clone_size: many
j_call: TRBJ2-1
d_call: TRBD2
v_call: TRBV5-1
cdr3_nt: TGCGCCAGCAGCTTGCCGTTAGCGGGAGTCTACAATGAGCAGTTCTTC
cdr3_aa: CASSLPLAGVYNEQFF

clone_size: -
j_call: TRBJ2-7
d_call: -
v_call: TRBV5-1
cdr3_nt: TGCGCCAGCAGCTTGGAACCGGGGGCTCGGAACGAGCAGTACTTC
cdr3_aa: CASSLEPGARNEQYF

clone_size: many
j_call: TRBJ2-3
d_call: -
v_call: TRBV5-1
cdr3_nt: TGCGCCAGCAGGCTTCGAACCGGGGAAACGGCCTACACAGATACGCAGTATTTT
cdr3_aa: CASRLRTGETAYTDTQYF

clone_size: many
j_call: TRBJ2-7
d_call: TRBD1
v_call: TRBV5-1
cdr3_nt: TGCGCCAGCAGCTGGGGGGACAGGGGGAACTACGAGCAGTACTTC
cdr3_aa: CASSWGDRGNYEQYF

clone_size: few
j_call: TRBJ2-7
d_call: TRBD1
v_call: TRBV4-1
cdr3_nt: TGCGCCAGCAGCCCATTTCTAACTCCGGACAGGCCCAGCTCCTACGAGCAGTACTTC
cdr3_aa: CASSPFLTPDRPSSYEQYF

clone_size: -
j_call: TRBJ2-7
d_call: -
v_call: TRBV6-2/TRBV6-3
cdr3_nt: TGTGCCAGCAGTTACTCTCTCCCCCAGGGCTCCATCTCCGAGCAGTACTTC
cdr3_aa: CASSYSLPQGSISEQYF

clone_size: many
j_call: TRBJ2-7
d_call: TRBD2
v_call: TRBV5-1
cdr3_nt: TGCGCCAGCAGGTTTACTAGCGGGCTTACCTACGAGCAGTACTTC
cdr3_aa: CASRFTSGLTYEQYF

clone_size: few
j_call: TRBJ2-7
d_call: -
v_call: TRBV6-6
cdr3_nt: TGTGCCAGCAGTTCTTTCCAGCAGCAGTACTTC
cdr3_aa: CASSSFQQQYF

clone_size: many
j_call: TRBJ2-3
d_call: TRBD2
v_call: TRBV20-1
cdr3_nt: TGCAGTGCTAGTACTAGCGGGAGCTCAGATACGCAGTATTTT
cdr3_aa: CSASTSGSSDTQYF

clone_size: many
j_call: TRBJ2-4
d_call: -
v_call: TRBV6-5
cdr3_nt: TGTGCCAGCATAGACTCGGGTAAAGGAAACATTCAGTACTTC
cdr3_aa: CASIDSGKGNIQYF

clone_size: many
j_call: TRBJ2-5
d_call: -
v_call: TRBV20-1
cdr3_nt: TGCAGTGCTAGCCCCCCAGGGGCGGAAGAGACCCAGTACTTC
cdr3_aa: CSASPPGAEETQYF

clone_size: many
j_call: TRBJ2-6
d_call: -
v_call: TRBV12-3/TRBV12-4
cdr3_nt: TGTGCCAGCAGTTTATACGCCAACGTCCTGACTTTC
cdr3_aa: CASSLYANVLTF

clone_size: -
j_call: TRBJ2-2
d_call: -
v_call: TRBV5-1
cdr3_nt: TGCGCCAGCAGCCCCCTGACCAACACCGGGGAGCTGTTTTTT
cdr3_aa: CASSPLTNTGELFF

clone_size: -
j_call: TRBJ2-3
d_call: TRBD1
v_call: TRBV7-9
cdr3_nt: TGTGCCAGCAGCCCGGGACAGGGGGCGGGAGATACGCAGTATTTT
cdr3_aa: CASSPGQGAGDTQYF

clone_size: many
j_call: TRBJ1-6
d_call: TRBD1
v_call: TRBV20-1
cdr3_nt: TGCAGTGCTAGGCCGGGACAGGGGACCAATAATTCACCCCTCCACTTT
cdr3_aa: CSARPGQGTNNSPLHF

clone_size: many
j_call: TRBJ2-2
d_call: -
v_call: TRBV12-3/TRBV12-4
cdr3_nt: TGTGCCAGCAAACCTCGCAGTTTCAGTGGGCGCCTCACCGGGGAGCTGTTTTTT
cdr3_aa: CASKPRSFSGRLTGELFF